What follows describes a single T cell receptor (beta chain). The entry originates in a study of blood T cell repertoires in COVID-19. Study-wide background: The United States, Italy and Spain supplied acute and convalescent COVID-19 samples.

With 3 bases removed from V and 2 bases from J, the gap between germline ends came to 20 bases. The CDR3 has 17 amino acids. The germline gives CDR1 SGDLS, CDR2 YYNGEE. Libraries were prepared by immunoSEQ multiplex PCR; TCRdb keeps only in-frame clonotypes and omits some of them. The sample has about 670,000 clones, approximately 90% seen once. The sequenced material came from peripheral blood. V gene TRBV9 combines with J gene TRBJ1-2; D not certain. The TCR was taken from a woman aged 18-29 years with acute or convalescent COVID-19. The CDR3 loop is CASSAGGVGLSNYGYTF. The CDR3 bases are TGTGCCAGCAGCGCCGGTGGAGTTGGTTTGAGCAACTATGGCTACACCTTC.